Each of the 23 T cell receptor beta chains below was sequenced from the same sample in a study of CD8+CD57+ T cells in acquired aplastic anemia. The sequenced patients had an expansion of CD8+CD57+ cells seen by flow cytometry. Genomic DNA, the template, was used for profiling of the TCR beta VDJ and CDR3. A single record per CDR3 protein comes from TCRdb applying MiXCR to the reads. The sample shows around 170,000 distinct CDR3 sequences, 48% of them seen only once. The sample taken for sequencing was sorted CD4+, CD8+, or CD8+CD57+ T cells (not recorded which) from PBMCs. These receptors originate from a human donor with aplastic anemia.

The sample holds many counts of this clonotype. This chain links TRBV7-2 with TRBJ1-1, with a weak D call TRBD1 (6 bases). CDR3 length equals 14 residues. Per germline, CDR1 SGHTA and CDR2 FQGNSA. Trimming took off 5 bases at V and 4 bases at J, with 14 bases between the two ends. Written as DNA, the CDR3 is TGTGCCAGCAGCCAGCAGGGAGGGGGCACTGAAGCTTTCTTT. Protein: CASSQQGGGTEAFF.

The chain carries TRBV19 and TRBJ1-1; D ambiguous. V lost 7 bases, J lost 5 bases, and 14 bases lay in between. This CDR3 region has 13 residues. Germline V gene lookup returns CDR1 LNHDA and CDR2 SQIVND (reference sequence). DNA of the CDR3: TGTGCCAGTATTTCCGAAGGGTGGACTGAAGCTTTCTTT. The encoded protein is CASISEGWTEAFF.

This clonotype was recorded many times. The chain combines TRBV7-2 with TRBJ2-5; TRBD2 agrees at 9 bases. Germline V CDR1 and CDR2: SGHTA, FQGNSA. V trimming: 5 bases; J trimming: 4 bases; junction bases outside the gene matches: 5. The CDR3 contains 14 residues. The DNA of the CDR3 is TGTGCCAGCAGCCCTCAACTAGCGGGAGAGACCCAGTACTTC. Translating gives CASSPQLAGETQYF. Combining the CDR3 with reference TRBV7-2 and TRBJ2-5 gives the whole variable domain GAGVSQSPSNKVTEKGKDVELRCDPISGHTALYWYRQSLGQGLEFLIYFQGNSAPDKSGLPSDRFSAERTGGSVSTLTIQRTQQEDSAVYLCASSPQLAGETQYFGPGTRLLVL.

This clonotype was seen at least ten times. This chain connects TRBV5-1 to TRBJ2-2; a weak D match, TRBD2 (6 bases). CDR1 and CDR2 (germline): SGHRS, YFSETQ. The CDR3 runs 15 residues. The V end lost 0 bases, the J end lost 4 bases, and 10 bases lay between the germline ends. CDR3 residues: CASSLGSGGTGELFF. CDR3 DNA sequence: TGCGCCAGCAGCTTGGGTTCCGGGGGCACCGGGGAGCTGTTTTTT.

The chain recombines TRBV19 with TRBJ2-7, with D unresolved. Germline lookup yields CDR1 LNHDA and CDR2 SQIVND (reference sequence). V shed 5 bases and J shed 0 bases, with 11 bases lying between them. The CDR3 consists of 14 residues. The CDR3 sequence is CASSGQVNSYEQYF. The CDR3 bases are TGTGCCAGTAGTGGGCAGGTAAACTCCTACGAGCAGTACTTC.

This clonotype has just a few counts. The V and J genes are TRBV7-9 and TRBJ1-6; D is unresolved. Germline V lookup: CDR1 SEHNR, CDR2 FQNEAQ (reference sequence). The V end was cut by 1 base, the J end by 8 bases, with 6 bases between. This CDR3 is 13 amino acids long. In DNA form, the CDR3 reads TGTGCCAGCAGCTTAGTGGCAGATTCACCCCTCCACTTT. Translated: CASSLVADSPLHF.

This chain links TRBV6-1 with TRBJ1-2, with D perhaps TRBD1 (5 bases). The CDR3 runs to 15 residues. Germline assignment: CDR1 MNHNS and CDR2 SASEGT. V was cut by 6 bases and J by 3 bases, with 17 bases left in between. CDR3 sequence reads: CASRVTRGGDYGYTF. CDR3 sequence (DNA): TGTGCCAGCAGGGTGACACGAGGAGGGGACTATGGCTACACCTTC.

Regarding this clonotype: A junction boundary mismatches the germline segment, possibly from a read error. The chain has TRBV15 and TRBJ2-1; D may be TRBD1 or TRBD2 (5 bases each). The V gene's germline CDR1 is LNHNV and CDR2 YYDKDF (reference sequence). This CDR3 has 14 residues. CDR3 coding DNA: TGTGCCAGCAGCTTAGAGGGACGGCACAATGAGCAGTTCTTC. It codes for CASSLEGRHNEQFF.

The V call is TRBV28, the J call TRBJ2-7, with no clear D. Germline V lookup: CDR1 MDHEN, CDR2 SYDVKM. V was shortened by 6 bases and J by 0 bases, with 9 bases between the two germline ends. The CDR3 runs 13 residues. The CDR3, as DNA: TGTGCCAGCAGCTCAGACGGCTCCTACGAGCAGTACTTC. Its translation: CASSSDGSYEQYF.

With respect to this clonotype: The junction and the germline gene differ at one end; a read error may be behind it. This chain uses TRBV7-9 with TRBJ1-1, with a tentative D call TRBD1 (5 bases). This CDR3 region has 13 residues. Germline lookup yields CDR1 SEHNR and CDR2 FQNEAQ (reference sequence). DNA for the CDR3: TGTGCCAGCAGCTCCGAAGTGGGGACTGAAGCTCTCTTT. Translation: CASSSEVGTEALF.

The chain uses TRBV20-1 and TRBJ1-2, with 7 bases aligning to TRBD1. The V gene end was trimmed by 5 bases and the J gene end by 7 bases; junction bases not matched to a gene: 10. The CDR3 runs to 13 residues. The germline V gene has CDR1 DFQATT and CDR2 SNEGSKA (reference sequence). The CDR3 here is CSASPDREGGYTF. The CDR3 DNA sequence: TGCAGTGCTTCACCAGACAGGGAAGGTGGCTACACCTTC.

This clonotype was seen a few times. The gene calls are TRBV6-1 and TRBJ2-2; D might be TRBD1 (6 bases). Germline V lookup: CDR1 MNHNS, CDR2 SASEGT. V was trimmed by 4 bases and J by 5 bases, leaving 17 bases between them. The CDR3 extends over 16 amino acids. The CDR3, as DNA: TGTGCCAGCAGTGCCTTGGGGCAGGGGTATACCGGGGAGCTGTTTTTT. Protein: CASSALGQGYTGELFF.

V and J are TRBV2 and TRBJ1-4, with TRBD1 matching over 11 bases. Germline CDR1 is SNHLY and CDR2 is FYNNEI. This CDR3 has 15 amino acids. Germline trimming cut 5 bases from V and 7 bases from J; bases unmatched to any gene: 6. The CDR3 loop reads CASSYGQGAGEKLFF. CDR3 DNA: TGTGCCAGCAGTTATGGACAGGGGGCAGGTGAAAAACTGTTTTTT.

V usage is TRBV24-1 and J usage is TRBJ2-3, with D maybe TRBD2 (6 bases). V gave up 4 bases and J gave up 2 bases, with 18 bases separating them. CDR1 is KGHDR and CDR2 is SFDVKD in the germline V gene. This CDR3 region has 17 residues. CDR3 amino acids: CATSDPRGKLITDTQYF. The CDR3 region has the DNA TGTGCCACCAGTGACCCACGCGGGAAACTGATCACAGATACGCAGTATTTT.

The V call is TRBV11-2, the J call TRBJ2-1, with D perhaps TRBD1 (6 bases). Germline CDR1 and CDR2: SGHAT and FQNNGV. Trimming left V 5 bases short and J 2 bases short, with 19 bases between. The CDR3 contains 17 residues. For the CDR3, the DNA is TGTGCCAGCAGCCCATTAGGGACAATAAATACCTACAATGAGCAGTTCTTC. Its protein is CASSPLGTINTYNEQFF.

The J gene is TRBJ2-5, the V gene TRBV24-1; a weak D match, TRBD2 (6 bases). V was clipped by 2 bases and J by 5 bases, with 17 bases between them. The CDR3 has 16 residues. Germline CDR1 and CDR2: KGHDR and SFDVKD. The CDR3 region has the DNA TGTGCCACCAGTGATTGGACTAACGGGGCCGCTGAGACCCAGTACTTC. Its translation: CATSDWTNGAAETQYF.

The V call is TRBV20-1, the J call TRBJ1-6; D gene uncertain. CDR3 length: 14 residues. V was clipped by 0 bases and J by 8 bases, with 11 bases between them. Germline assignment: CDR1 DFQATT and CDR2 SNEGSKA (reference sequence). The CDR3 is CSARDTDSDSPLHF. CDR3 coding DNA: TGCAGTGCTAGAGATACGGATAGTGATTCACCCCTCCACTTT.

The chain employs TRBV10-3 and TRBJ1-5, with a weak D call TRBD1 (5 bases). CDR3 length: 15 residues. V shed 0 bases and J shed 6 bases, with 12 bases lying between them. Germline CDR1 and CDR2: ENHRY and SYGVKD. The CDR3 protein is CAISESGGVGQPQHF. CDR3 in DNA: TGTGCCATCAGTGAGTCGGGGGGGGTAGGTCAGCCCCAGCATTTT.

This clonotype was observed at least ten times. The gene calls are TRBV6-6 and TRBJ2-7, with unresolved D. V lost 3 bases to trimming and J lost 4 bases, with 16 bases between them. This CDR3 spans 15 amino acids. The V gene's germline CDR1 is MNHNY and CDR2 SVGAGI (reference sequence). In DNA form, the CDR3 reads TGTGCCAGCAGTTATGGGTCAGCTGTGCCTTACGAGCAGTACTTC. Amino acid sequence: CASSYGSAVPYEQYF.

This clonotype was seen ten or more times. The chain joins TRBV7-2 to TRBJ2-5; D is ambiguous. Germline CDR1 is SGHTA and CDR2 is FQGNSA. V lost 2 bases to trimming and J lost 0 bases, with 7 bases between them. The CDR3 sequence is 14 residues long. CDR3 in DNA: TGTGCCAGCAGCTTATACACAAACCAAGAGACCCAGTACTTC. Protein product: CASSLYTNQETQYF.

V and J are TRBV19 and TRBJ2-7; the match to TRBD1 covers 9 bases. Germline V gene data show CDR1 as LNHDA and CDR2 as SQIVND (reference sequence). The CDR3 is 15 residues long. The ends lost 3 bases at V and 1 base at J; junction bases unmatched: 4. CDR3 amino acids: CASSMTGTGSYEQYF. The CDR3 DNA reads as TGTGCCAGTAGTATGACTGGGACAGGGTCCTACGAGCAGTACTTC.

This clonotype was recorded at least ten times. V usage is TRBV2 and J usage is TRBJ2-5; D unclear. Germline V CDR1 and CDR2: SNHLY, FYNNEI. The CDR3 loop spans 13 amino acids. Trimming took 8 bases from V and 1 from J, leaving 11 bases between them. The CDR3 reads CASENRRQETQYF. In DNA form, the CDR3 reads TGTGCCAGCGAAAATCGCCGCCAAGAGACCCAGTACTTC.

The chain uses TRBV10-1 and TRBJ1-4, with TRBD1 matching over 7 bases. Germline V lookup: CDR1 WNHNN, CDR2 SYGVQD (reference sequence). J lost 7 bases, V lost 6 bases, and 8 bases had no gene match. The CDR3 is 14 residues long. The CDR3 region is CASSDAQGTEKLFF. DNA for the CDR3: TGCGCCAGCAGCGACGCACAGGGGACTGAAAAACTGTTTTTT.